This T cell receptor beta chain was found in a study of beta chain features in type 1 diabetes. The sequenced template was cDNA made from the entire isolated RNA. Sequencing was performed with immunoSEQ multiplex PCR; in TCRdb, only in-frame clones are kept and a portion is missing. The data contain roughly 250,000 clones, 9.6% of them singletons. Looked up from germline, CDR1 is GTSNPN and CDR2 is SVGIG (reference sequence). There are 15 residues in the CDR3. V shed 0 bases, J shed 7 bases, and the junction held 6 bases outside the gene matches. This TCR came from a young woman in good health. This sequence joins TRBV30 and TRBJ1-5; 10 bases map to TRBD1. The material sequenced was naive CD4+ T cells from blood. Here the CDR3 reads CAWSVGTGARQPQHF. In nucleotides, the CDR3 is TGTGCCTGGAGTGTAGGGACAGGGGCCAGGCAGCCCCAGCATTTT. Full variable domain (outside the CDR3, taken from reference TRBV30 and TRBJ1-5): SQTIHQWPATLVQPVGSPLSLECTVEGTSNPNLYWYRQAAGRGLQLLFYSVGIGQISSEVPQNLSASRPQDRQFILSSKKLLLSDSGFYLCAWSVGTGARQPQHFGDGTRLSIL.